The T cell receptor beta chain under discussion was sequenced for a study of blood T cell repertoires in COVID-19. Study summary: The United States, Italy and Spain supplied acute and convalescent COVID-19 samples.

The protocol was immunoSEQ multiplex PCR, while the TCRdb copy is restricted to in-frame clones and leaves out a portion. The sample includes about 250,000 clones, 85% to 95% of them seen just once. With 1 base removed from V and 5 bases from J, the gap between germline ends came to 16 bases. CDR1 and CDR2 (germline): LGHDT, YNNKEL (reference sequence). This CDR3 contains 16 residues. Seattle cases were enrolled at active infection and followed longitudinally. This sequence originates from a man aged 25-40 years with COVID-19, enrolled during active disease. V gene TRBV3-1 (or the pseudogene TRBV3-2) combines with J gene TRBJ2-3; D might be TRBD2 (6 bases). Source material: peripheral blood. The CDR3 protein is CASSQGVPAEGDTQYF. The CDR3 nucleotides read TGTGCCAGCAGCCAAGGGGTTCCGGCGGAGGGAGATACGCAGTATTTT.